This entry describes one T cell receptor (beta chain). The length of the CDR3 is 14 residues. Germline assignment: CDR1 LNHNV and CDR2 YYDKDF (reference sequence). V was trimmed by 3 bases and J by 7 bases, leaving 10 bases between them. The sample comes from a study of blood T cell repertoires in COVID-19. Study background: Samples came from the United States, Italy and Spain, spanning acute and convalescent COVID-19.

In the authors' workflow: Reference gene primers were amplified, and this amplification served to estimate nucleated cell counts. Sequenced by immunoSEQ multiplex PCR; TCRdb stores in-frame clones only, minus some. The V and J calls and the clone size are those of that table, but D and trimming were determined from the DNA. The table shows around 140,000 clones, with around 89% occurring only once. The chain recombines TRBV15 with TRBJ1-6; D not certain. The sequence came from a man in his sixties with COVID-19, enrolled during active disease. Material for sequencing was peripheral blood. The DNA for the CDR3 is TGTGCCACCAGCAGCGGAGGCGCGAATTCACCCCTCCACTTT. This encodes CATSSGGANSPLHF.